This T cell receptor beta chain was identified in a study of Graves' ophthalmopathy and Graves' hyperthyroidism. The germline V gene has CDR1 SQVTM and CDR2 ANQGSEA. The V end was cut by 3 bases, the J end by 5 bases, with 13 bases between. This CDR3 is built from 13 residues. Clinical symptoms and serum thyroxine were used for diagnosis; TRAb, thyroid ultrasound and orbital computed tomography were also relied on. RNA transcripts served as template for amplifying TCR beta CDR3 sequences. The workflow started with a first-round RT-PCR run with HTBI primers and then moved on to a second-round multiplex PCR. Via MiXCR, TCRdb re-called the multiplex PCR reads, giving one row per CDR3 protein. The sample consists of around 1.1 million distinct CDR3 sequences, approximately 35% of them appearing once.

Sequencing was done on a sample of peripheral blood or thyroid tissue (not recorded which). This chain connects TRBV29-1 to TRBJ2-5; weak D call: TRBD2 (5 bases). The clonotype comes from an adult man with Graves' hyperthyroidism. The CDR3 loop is CSVDGRSSETQYF. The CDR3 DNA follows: TGCAGCGTTGATGGCAGGTCTAGCGAGACCCAGTACTTC.